Listed below are T cell receptor beta chains from one sample, sequenced in a study of CDR3 diversity in severe acne. TCRdb itself ran the PCR reads through MiXCR, one entry per CDR3 protein. The data contain 79,000 or so distinct CDR3 sequences, approximately 49% of them singletons. Specimen: blood. These receptors originate from a male donor with severe acne vulgaris. Both conserved end residues are part of each CDR3. Expanded clones are given a class, and other clones once, few, many or no size at all.

V gene: TRBV24-1
clone size: few
CDR3 protein: CATSDPGGGFDTGELFF

V gene: TRBV5-1
clone size: many
CDR3 protein: CASAVGAGGGNEQFF

V gene: TRBV10-3
clone size: many
CDR3 protein: CAISESVEQFF

V gene: TRBV4-3
clone size: .
CDR3 protein: CASSPSLSETQYF

V gene: TRBV6-2/TRBV6-3
clone size: many
CDR3 protein: CASSYSFYEQYF

V gene: TRBV10-3
clone size: many
CDR3 protein: CAISDRASGRDSEQFF

V gene: TRBV15
clone size: many
CDR3 protein: CATSREGGYEQYF

V gene: TRBV20-1
clone size: few
CDR3 protein: CSAGTSGSSYNEQFF

V gene: TRBV4-1
clone size: few
CDR3 protein: CASSQDRPIRDGYTF

V gene: TRBV24-1
clone size: .
CDR3 protein: CATRTGRNTEAFF

V gene: TRBV28
clone size: .
CDR3 protein: CASSGGSSGNTIYF

V gene: TRBV28
clone size: .
CDR3 protein: CASSLRTSGSIDTQYF

V gene: TRBV5-1
clone size: .
CDR3 protein: CASSLETSGEVQGEQSF

V gene: TRBV10-3
clone size: once
CDR3 protein: CAISQDSSSYEQYF

V gene: TRBV4-1
clone size: few
CDR3 protein: CASSQDRSSYEQYF

V gene: TRBV29-1
clone size: .
CDR3 protein: CSVEWPNSGANVLTF

V gene: TRBV20-1
clone size: .
CDR3 protein: CSARDTGGHYEQYF

V gene: TRBV12-3/TRBV12-4
clone size: .
CDR3 protein: CASRGGGLAEQETQYF

V gene: TRBV29-1
clone size: .
CDR3 protein: CSVIGSNTGELFF

V gene: TRBV6-2/TRBV6-3
clone size: .
CDR3 protein: CAGRLAEGEQYF

V gene: TRBV5-8
clone size: few
CDR3 protein: CASSRGRGQPQHF

V gene: TRBV6-1
clone size: few
CDR3 protein: CASSEEDAGVKWEDTQYF

V gene: TRBV14
clone size: .
CDR3 protein: CASSQELVETQYF

V gene: TRBV2
clone size: .
CDR3 protein: CATCLLAGYTDTQYF

V gene: TRBV7-2
clone size: .
CDR3 protein: CASSQGGMGGAGELFF

V gene: TRBV7-2
clone size: .
CDR3 protein: CASTYGGAANTEAFF

V gene: TRBV29-1
clone size: .
CDR3 protein: CSVETGSYEQYF

V gene: TRBV12-3/TRBV12-4
clone size: few
CDR3 protein: CASSLGYDSDTQYF

V gene: TRBV27
clone size: .
CDR3 protein: CASSFGQGAGPQHF

V gene: TRBV19
clone size: once
CDR3 protein: CASSHPLSRIPGELFF

V gene: TRBV27
clone size: .
CDR3 protein: CASTWTGSTAGANVLTF

V gene: TRBV19
clone size: .
CDR3 protein: CASRGLGYEQYF

V gene: TRBV20-1
clone size: medium-sized
CDR3 protein: CSASESGQPDEQYF

V gene: TRBV11-1
clone size: few
CDR3 protein: CASSSRDRGNSSLHF

V gene: TRBV7-2
clone size: once
CDR3 protein: CASSLDRATEAFF